This TCR beta chain came from a study of graft-versus-host responses after intestinal transplantation. Background on the study: Induction using anti-thymocyte globulin, followed by tacrolimus and steroids for approximately 3 years, was given to all recipients. Study-level results: Within the allografts of patients who had graft-donor T cell macrochimerism, graft-versus-host to host-versus-graft clonal ratios were high.

The count of this clone is one. Antigen specificity is unknown. The CDR3 runs to 15 residues. CDR1 and CDR2 (germline): MNHNS, SASEGT. Deletions cut 7 bases from V and 3 bases from J, with 19 bases between. Profiling relied on immunoSEQ multiplex PCR, and the TCRdb table lists in-frame clones only, not all of them. The sample shows some 90,000 clones, around 90% of them seen only once. This material consisted of unstimulated CD4+ T cells sorted from spleen or lymph node cells, taken before intestinal transplant. The J gene is TRBJ2-7, the V gene TRBV6-1; the D gene is possibly TRBD2 (6 bases). The clonotype was recovered from a human donor who received an intestinal transplant. This chain's CDR3 is CASNSIRDFVYEQYF. The DNA for the CDR3 is TGTGCCAGCAATTCAATCCGGGACTTCGTCTACGAGCAGTACTTC.